The TCR beta chain under discussion was sequenced for a study of Ad26.COV2.S vaccination and SARS-CoV-2 variants. Study details: In the study, Ad26.COV2.S was injected intramuscularly once, or twice 56 days apart. General study points: It was found that vaccine and placebo recipients had similar non-spike TCR breadth. TCR breadth and depth analyses may have underestimated total T cell responses.

Details on this clone: The antigen is undetermined.

J gave up 7 bases and V 4 bases, and 10 bases lay outside the gene matches. The germline CDR1 and CDR2 sequences are SGHTS and YDEGEE. CDR3 size: 14 residues. The repertoire was sequenced with immunoSEQ multiplex PCR; TCRdb's copy has only in-frame clones and lacks some. The profile shows some 370,000 clones, roughly 80% of them singletons. Regarding treatment: around 19 received Ad26.COV2.S at low or high dose, single or two shots; about 5 received placebo; per-sample allocation not given. The investigators took samples on day 63 after the first vaccine or placebo injection. The source was peripheral blood, collected in a trial of Ad26.COV2.S vaccine versus placebo. The receptor's source is a person between 18 and 65 years old who received the Ad26.COV2.S COVID-19 vaccine or a placebo. This sequence joins TRBV5-8 and TRBJ1-2, with 7 bases lining up with TRBD1. The CDR3, as DNA: TGTGCCAGCAGCGTCGCCTACAGGGGTGCTGGCTACACCTTC. Its translation: CASSVAYRGAGYTF.